This T cell receptor (beta chain) was sequenced during a study of cytotoxic CD8 clonotypes in ibrutinib-treated CLL. Study-level information: Complete response was seen in 2 patients and partial in some 25; about 12 progressed and 14 stayed remitted after a median around 68 months. Averaging across samples gave about 230,000 productive templates and 75,000 to 100,000 productive rearrangements. The study's findings and limits: Before falling back toward baseline at progression, clonality had risen at the time of ibrutinib response. Under treatment, the uncommon public clonotypes either contracted or remained stable.

This clone has just a few counts. Its specificity is unknown. The V and J ends lost 8 bases and 0 bases respectively, with 14 bases between them. Germline V gene lookup returns CDR1 SNHLY and CDR2 FYNNEI. CDR3 size: 15 residues. Data came from immunoSEQ multiplex PCR; TCRdb stores just in-frame clones and leaves some out. The table records some 92,000 clones, roughly three quarters of them present only once. The TCR originated in a human donor with chronic lymphocytic leukemia. The rearrangement links TRBV2 to TRBJ1-3, with D possibly being TRBD1 (5 bases). The sample consisted of PBMCs, taken after 24 months of ibrutinib treatment. CDR3 residues: CASRADRNSGNTIYF. In DNA form, the CDR3 reads TGTGCCAGCCGGGCCGACAGAAACTCTGGAAACACCATATATTTT.